Listed here are 27 T cell receptor beta chains from one sample, sequenced in a study of blood T cell repertoires in COVID-19. TCRdb's copy holds only in-frame clones and misses some; the assay was immunoSEQ multiplex PCR. There are 130,000 or so clones in the sample; about 86% occur only once, and 7% to 10% lies in the top ten. Material: peripheral blood. These receptors were collected from a woman aged 55-70 years with acute or convalescent COVID-19.

The V and J genes are TRBV6-5 and TRBJ2-7; 8 nucleotides agree with TRBD2. The germline gives CDR1 MNHEY, CDR2 SVGAGI. The CDR3 is 15 residues long. Trimming removed 7 bases from V and 2 bases from J; junction bases left unmatched: 10. The CDR3, as DNA: TGTGCCAGCATCGAGAGGGCTAGCGGGCCCTACGAGCAGTACTTC. Protein product: CASIERASGPYEQYF.

The rearrangement links TRBV6-5 to TRBJ2-3; TRBD2 matches at 9 bases. Germline V gene data show CDR1 as MNHEY and CDR2 as SVGAGI. After removal of 9 bases from V and 7 bases from J, the junction contained 8 bases not matched to a gene. This CDR3 is 13 amino acids long. This CDR3 is CASRGGAIYTQYF. The CDR3 nucleotides are TGTGCCAGTCGCGGGGGGGCAATCTATACGCAGTATTTT.

This chain joins TRBV15 and TRBJ1-1; tentatively, D is TRBD1 (6 bases). Germline values: CDR1 LNHNV, CDR2 YYDKDF (reference sequence). Trimming removed 4 bases from V and 1 base from J, with 13 bases in between. The length of the CDR3 is 15 residues. As DNA, the CDR3 is TGTGCCACCAGCATACGGGACACCCAGAACACTGAAGCTTTCTTT. Residues: CATSIRDTQNTEAFF.

The chain links TRBV10-3 to TRBJ1-5, with 9 bases matching TRBD1. The V gene's germline CDR1 is ENHRY and CDR2 SYGVKD. The CDR3 is 15 amino acids. V lost 3 bases, J lost 4 bases, and 4 bases stayed unmatched. As DNA, the CDR3 is TGTGCCATCAGTGAATCGGGACAGGGAAATCAGCCCCAGCATTTT. Translation gives CAISESGQGNQPQHF.

The genes are TRBV10-2 and TRBJ1-5; D may be TRBD1 (5 bases). Germline V gene lookup returns CDR1 WSHSY and CDR2 SAAADI. Trimming left V 7 bases short and J 9 bases short, with 16 bases between. The length of the CDR3 is 13 residues. The CDR3 nucleotides are TGCGCCAGCAACCCGACAGCCGCAGGGCCCCAGCATTTT. It specifies CASNPTAAGPQHF.

The gene calls are TRBV6-1 and TRBJ2-5; TRBD1 agrees at 7 bases. The CDR3 spans 17 residues. The V segment lost 2 bases and the J segment 2 bases; nucleotides outside the gene matches: 11. Germline-derived CDR1 and CDR2 are MNHNS and SASEGT. This chain's CDR3 is CASSERGRQGRQETQYF. The CDR3 nucleotides are TGTGCCAGCAGTGAAAGAGGGAGACAGGGACGGCAAGAGACCCAGTACTTC.

The V call is TRBV3-1 (or the pseudogene TRBV3-2), the J call TRBJ1-6, with 7 positions matching TRBD1. This CDR3 comprises 14 residues. V shed 0 bases, J shed 9 bases, and the junction held 2 bases outside the gene matches. CDR1 and CDR2 (germline): LGHDT, YNNKEL (reference sequence). The DNA of the CDR3 is TGTGCCAGCAGCCAAGACAGACAGGGTTCACCCCTCCACTTT. Residues: CASSQDRQGSPLHF.

This sequence joins TRBV9 and TRBJ1-3; 9 nucleotides match TRBD1. The CDR3 is 14 residues long. The germline CDR1 and CDR2 sequences are SGDLS and YYNGEE. V was pared by 3 bases and J by 8 bases, with 6 bases of the junction left unmatched. DNA for the CDR3: TGTGCCAGCAGCGAACGGACAGGGGAAGACACCATATATTTT. Protein product: CASSERTGEDTIYF.

This rearrangement joins TRBV4-2 to TRBJ2-2; no definite D call. CDR1 and CDR2 (germline): LGHNA, YNFKEQ. The CDR3 covers 15 residues. The germline V and J ends were trimmed by 0 bases and 6 bases, with 11 bases remaining between them. CDR3 sequence: CASSQDTHNPGELFF. In nucleotides, the CDR3 is TGTGCCAGCAGCCAAGATACGCACAACCCCGGGGAGCTGTTTTTT.

The V gene is TRBV4-2, the J gene TRBJ2-7, with 9 positions matching TRBD1. Germline CDR1 and CDR2: LGHNA and YNFKEQ. There are 15 residues in the CDR3. The V and J ends lost 2 bases and 5 bases, in that order; junction bases with no gene match: 7. The CDR3 DNA is TGTGCCAGCAGCCAATCCGGGACAGGGCCCAACGAGCAGTACTTC. Residues: CASSQSGTGPNEQYF.

The chain uses TRBV5-4 and TRBJ2-5; 7 positions agree with TRBD2. CDR1 SGHNT and CDR2 YYREEE come from the germline V gene (reference sequence). V trimming: 4 bases; J trimming: 1 base; junction bases outside the gene matches: 7. The CDR3 has 15 amino acids. CDR3 nucleotide sequence: TGTGCCAGCAGCCCGGGGGGACTCGTCCAAGAGACCCAGTACTTC. Translating gives CASSPGGLVQETQYF. The whole variable domain, filled in from reference TRBV5-4 and TRBJ2-5, reads ETGVTQSPTHLIKTRGQQVTLRCSSQSGHNTVSWYQQALGQGPQFIFQYYREEENGRGNFPPRFSGLQFPNYSSELNVNALELDDSALYLCASSPGGLVQETQYFGPGTRLLVL.

J is TRBJ2-7 and V is TRBV10-1; 7 bases map to TRBD2. The CDR3 loop spans 15 amino acids. CDR1 WNHNN and CDR2 SYGVQD come from the germline V gene (reference sequence). V was clipped by 3 bases and J by 2 bases; unmatched bases: 7. The CDR3 spells CASSEVSGAPYEQYF. The DNA for the CDR3 is TGCGCCAGCAGTGAAGTAAGCGGGGCACCCTACGAGCAGTACTTC.

The chain uses TRBV27 and TRBJ1-5; D unclear. CDR3 size: 13 residues. Trimming shortened V by 2 bases and J by 6 bases, and 8 bases separated the two germline ends. Germline V gene data show CDR1 as MNHEY and CDR2 as SMNVEV (reference sequence). CDR3 nucleotide sequence: TGTGCCAGCAGTTTACAAAGAGGTCAGCCCCAGCATTTT. This translates into CASSLQRGQPQHF.

J is TRBJ1-2 and V is TRBV5-6; D call uncertain. The V gene lost 4 bases and the J gene lost 10 bases, with 20 bases spanning the gap. This CDR3 is 14 amino acids long. Germline lookup yields CDR1 SGHDT and CDR2 YYEEEE. The CDR3 spells CASSQPARSNDYTF. DNA of the CDR3: TGTGCCAGCAGCCAGCCGGCCAGGTCAAATGACTACACCTTC.

J is TRBJ1-6 and V is TRBV5-1; D perhaps matches TRBD1 (5 bases). Germline CDR1 is SGHRS and CDR2 is YFSETQ. The CDR3 has 15 residues. Trimming cost V 6 bases and J 7 bases, with 17 bases left between them. The CDR3: CASTSSPDRNSPLHF. The CDR3 DNA reads as TGCGCCAGCACCTCCAGTCCTGACAGAAATTCACCCCTCCACTTT.

The chain has TRBV6-5 and TRBJ2-2, with 8 positions matching TRBD1. V shed 7 bases and J 7 bases; nucleotides not matched to a gene: 8. CDR3 length: 14 residues. The germline V gene has CDR1 MNHEY and CDR2 SVGAGI. The CDR3 DNA sequence: TGTGCCAGCATTAGACAGGGGAGCGGCGGGGAGCTGTTTTTT. This encodes CASIRQGSGGELFF.

The CDR3: CASSVVGGETQYF. CDR3 DNA: TGTGCCAGCAGCGTAGTGGGAGGGGAGACCCAGTACTTC. This rearrangement joins TRBV9 to TRBJ2-5; TRBD2 aligns across 7 bases. Trimming cost V 0 bases and J 5 bases; bases outside gene matches: 1. The length of the CDR3 is 13 residues. Germline CDR1 is SGDLS and CDR2 is YYNGEE.

This chain links TRBV5-1 with TRBJ2-3; D ambiguous. This CDR3 contains 13 residues. Trimming stripped 1 base from V and 8 bases from J, with 11 bases between. Germline V gene lookup returns CDR1 SGHRS and CDR2 YFSETQ. As DNA, the CDR3 is TGCGCCAGCAGCTTGAGCCATTTAAGTACGCAGTATTTT. It translates to CASSLSHLSTQYF. The entire variable domain, with the rest obtained from reference TRBV5-1 and TRBJ2-3, is as follows: KAGVTQTPRYLIKTRGQQVTLSCSPISGHRSVSWYQQTPGQGLQFLFEYFSETQRNKGNFPGRFSGRQFSNSRSEMNVSTLELGDSALYLCASSLSHLSTQYFGPGTRLTVL.

The CDR3 DNA reads TGTGCCAGCAGTAACAGGCCAACTAATGAAAAACTGTTTTTT. It is translated as CASSNRPTNEKLFF. V is TRBV3-1 (or the pseudogene TRBV3-2) and J is TRBJ1-4; D might be TRBD1 (5 bases). V lost 6 bases, J lost 0 bases, and 8 bases lay in between. The CDR3 sequence is 14 residues long. Germline V gene data show CDR1 as LGHDT and CDR2 as YNNKEL (reference sequence).

The chain recombines TRBV6-5 with TRBJ2-5; D is uncertain. The CDR3 loop spans 11 amino acids. Looked up from germline, CDR1 is MNHEY and CDR2 is SVGAGI. The germline V and J ends were trimmed by 7 bases and 3 bases, with 6 bases remaining between them. The CDR3 DNA reads as TGTGCCAGCAAACAGAAAGAGACCCAGTACTTC. Translated, it gives CASKQKETQYF.

The gene calls are TRBV11-2 and TRBJ2-7; TRBD1 agrees at 8 bases. The trim removed 6 bases at V and 0 bases at J, leaving 4 bases unmatched. This CDR3 contains 14 residues. Germline CDR1 and CDR2: SGHAT and FQNNGV. The CDR3 DNA reads TGTGCCAGCAGTTCACAGGGGGGCTCCTACGAGCAGTACTTC. This translates into CASSSQGGSYEQYF.

The V and J genes are TRBV28 and TRBJ1-2; D is undetermined. The CDR3 consists of 12 residues. V was shortened by 2 bases and J by 8 bases, with 9 bases between the two germline ends. The germline V gene has CDR1 MDHEN and CDR2 SYDVKM. CDR3 in DNA: TGTGCCAGCAGTTTAGTAATCGGGGGCTACACCTTC. Its protein product is CASSLVIGGYTF.

The J gene is TRBJ1-5, the V gene TRBV28; 10 nucleotides align to TRBD1. Losses at the gene ends were 6 bases for V and 1 base for J; bases not matched to a gene: 6. The CDR3 is 16 residues long. Germline CDR1 MDHEN, CDR2 SYDVKM. CDR3 amino acids: CASSASGQGSNQPQHF. In DNA form, the CDR3 reads TGTGCCAGCAGCGCCTCGGGACAGGGGAGCAATCAGCCCCAGCATTTT.

The chain uses TRBV11-3 and TRBJ2-7, with D possibly TRBD1 on 6 matching bases. There are 16 residues in the CDR3. V was cut by 0 bases and J by 2 bases, with 14 bases left in between. Germline CDR1 is SGHNT and CDR2 is YENEEA. CDR3 nucleotides: TGTGCCAGCAGCTTAGAAGGCGGTCAGGGGACCTACGAGCAGTACTTC. Translating gives CASSLEGGQGTYEQYF. Full variable domain (rest looked up from reference TRBV11-3 and TRBJ2-7): EAGVVQSPRYKIIEKKQPVAFWCNPISGHNTLYWYLQNLGQGPELLIRYENEEAVDDSQLPKDRFSAERLKGVDSTLKIQPAELGDSAVYLCASSLEGGQGTYEQYFGPGTRLTVT.

This chain uses TRBV3-1 (or the pseudogene TRBV3-2) with TRBJ1-1; perhaps TRBD1 as D (5 bases). The CDR3 is 14 residues long. CDR1 and CDR2 (germline): LGHDT, YNNKEL (reference sequence). V gave up 10 bases and J gave up 4 bases, with 19 bases separating them. CDR3 amino acids: CATPHQGGCTEAFF. The CDR3, as DNA: TGTGCCACCCCACATCAGGGTGGGTGCACTGAAGCTTTCTTT.

The V and J genes are TRBV10-2 and TRBJ2-1; 10 bases agree with TRBD2. The CDR3 sequence is 16 residues long. In germline, CDR1 is WSHSY, CDR2 SAAADI. V shed 3 bases, J shed 4 bases, and the junction held 6 bases outside the gene matches. CDR3 sequence: CASSDPLAGDYNEQFF. In nucleotides, the CDR3 is TGCGCCAGCAGTGACCCGCTAGCGGGGGATTACAATGAGCAGTTCTTC.

The rearrangement uses TRBV11-2 and TRBJ1-2; no firm D call. With 0 bases removed from V and 4 bases from J, the gap between germline ends came to 12 bases. Germline CDR1 reads SGHAT; CDR2 reads FQNNGV. This CDR3 has 15 residues. CDR3 nucleotide sequence: TGTGCCAGCAGCTTAGATTATGGCGGATCCTATGGCTACACCTTC. This codes for CASSLDYGGSYGYTF.